The sequence of this T cell receptor beta chain was determined in a study of OX40 agonist ivuxolimab in advanced cancers. Study details: Aged roughly 23 to 80 with a mean of about 60 years, they were about 83% male.

In its sample, this clone was seen a few times. Patients were ruled out by autoimmune disease history or systemic immunosuppression. Baseline, cycle 4 day 1, and cycle 7 day 1 were the blood sampling points. Germline CDR1 and CDR2: SGHTA and FQGNSA. V was cut by 8 bases and J by 3 bases, with 5 bases left in between. The CDR3 consists of 10 residues. Some clones are missing from TCRdb's copy, which holds only in-frame ones; the method was immunoSEQ multiplex PCR. The sample includes tens of thousands of clones, about four fifths of them seen just once. This TCR derives from an adult with an advanced solid tumor such as melanoma, head and neck, liver or kidney cancer. The chain links TRBV7-2 to TRBJ2-7; D remains unclear. The source material was CD4+ or CD8+ T cells sorted from blood, sampled in a trial of the OX40 agonist ivuxolimab. The CDR3 loop reads CASGIYEQYF. CDR3 sequence (DNA): TGTGCCAGCGGGATCTACGAGCAGTACTTC.